This is a list of T cell receptor beta chains from one sample in a study of PD-1 blockade in classical Hodgkin lymphoma. Clones were read by immunoSEQ multiplex PCR, and TCRdb kept only the in-frame ones, dropping some. Of about 30,000 clones listed, roughly 70% were seen once; the top ten hold roughly 15%. Sample: peripheral blood mononuclear cells (PBMCs), taken before the second cycle of nivolumab. These receptors originate from a human donor with classical Hodgkin lymphoma. The CDR3 runs from the conserved cysteine through the conserved F or W. A D gene is named only where the DNA matches it firmly. The listing skips clone size in some rows; elsewhere it reads once, few, many or a size class.

abundance | j_gene | len | v_gene | d_gene | CDR3nt | CDR3aa
few | TRBJ1-5 | 17 | TRBV6-7 | - | TGTGCCAGCAGTTACTTCTCGGGCAGAGGCGACAATCAGCCCCAGCATTTT | CASSYFSGRGDNQPQHF
- | TRBJ1-5 | 17 | TRBV28 | - | TGTGCCAGCAGTTTACCCTTGGGGCGGGGCCGCAATCAGCCCCAGCATTTT | CASSLPLGRGRNQPQHF
- | TRBJ1-1 | 14 | TRBV2 | - | TGTGCCAGCGGCAGGACAGCCATGAACACTGAAGCTTTCTTT | CASGRTAMNTEAFF
- | TRBJ1-1 | 14 | TRBV4-2 | - | TGTGCCAGCAGCCAAGAGATGGGGAACACTGAAGCTTTCTTT | CASSQEMGNTEAFF
- | TRBJ2-7 | 14 | TRBV2 | - | TGTGCCAGTGGTCGGGGTTCGGGATCCTACGAGCAGTACTTC | CASGRGSGSYEQYF
- | TRBJ1-5 | 14 | TRBV28 | - | TGTGCCAGAAAAACAGGGAACCGGCACCAGCCCCAGCATTTT | CARKTGNRHQPQHF
once | TRBJ1-1 | 15 | TRBV6-5 | - | TGTGCCAGCAGAGTGGCGGGGGCAAGGGGGACTGAAGCTTTCTTT | CASRVAGARGTEAFF
many | TRBJ2-5 | 15 | TRBV7-8 | TRBD2 | TGTGCCAGCAGCTCCTTAGCGGGGAGAGGAGAGACCCAGTACTTC | CASSSLAGRGETQYF
- | TRBJ1-4 | 17 | TRBV27 | TRBD1 | TGTGCCAGCGGCTCCCTCGGGACAGGGGTGACTAATGAAAAACTGTTTTTT | CASGSLGTGVTNEKLFF
- | TRBJ1-2 | 14 | TRBV5-4 | TRBD1 | TGTGCCAGCAGCTCGGGACAGGGGCTCGGAGGCTACACCTTC | CASSSGQGLGGYTF
- | TRBJ1-4 | 15 | TRBV11-2 | - | TGTGCCAGCAGCGCCCAAATTGCAACTAATGAAAAACTGTTTTTT | CASSAQIATNEKLFF
- | TRBJ2-3 | 12 | TRBV29-1 | - | TGCAGCGTTGTGAGAAACACAGATACGCAGTATTTT | CSVVRNTDTQYF
- | TRBJ2-7 | 17 | TRBV15 | TRBD2 | TGTGCCACCAGCAGAGATTATTCTAGCGGGGAAGTCAACGAGCAGTACTTC | CATSRDYSSGEVNEQYF
- | TRBJ1-2 | 13 | TRBV9 | - | TGTGCCAGCAGCGTACGGGGCCCCTATGGCTACACCTTC | CASSVRGPYGYTF
- | TRBJ2-3 | 17 | TRBV7-9 | TRBD1 | TGTGCCAGCAGCGGAAGGGACAGGGGACCGACGACAGATACGCAGTATTTT | CASSGRDRGPTTDTQYF
- | TRBJ1-2 | 12 | TRBV6-6 | - | TGTGCCAGCAGATTAGGGGAGAGTGGCTACACCTTC | CASRLGESGYTF
- | TRBJ1-1 | 13 | TRBV29-1 | - | TGCAGCGTTGCTTACCGGGGGAACACTGAAGCTTTCTTT | CSVAYRGNTEAFF
few | TRBJ2-7 | 13 | TRBV6-5 | - | TGTGCCAGCAGCCAGACAATGGGTCACGAGCAGTACTTC | CASSQTMGHEQYF
- | TRBJ2-3 | 12 | TRBV7-2 | - | TGTGCCAGCAGCTCTACCCCCCATACGCAGTATTTT | CASSSTPHTQYF
few | TRBJ2-6 | 18 | TRBV18 | - | TGTGCCAGCTCACCCACGACAGGTGCACTCTCTGGGGCCAACGTCCTGACTTTC | CASSPTTGALSGANVLTF
- | TRBJ2-3 | 14 | TRBV30 | TRBD2 | TGTGCCTGGGGCCTAGCGGGAGGCACAGATACGCAGTATTTT | CAWGLAGGTDTQYF
- | TRBJ1-1 | 16 | TRBV7-9 | TRBD1 | TGTGCCAGCAGAGCATTACAGGGGAAAGGGAACACTGAAGCTTTCTTT | CASRALQGKGNTEAFF
few | TRBJ2-4 | 14 | TRBV28 | - | TGTGCCAGCAGTGAAAGAAAGGGCAAAAACATTCAGTACTTC | CASSERKGKNIQYF
- | TRBJ2-4 | 13 | TRBV1 | - | TGCACCAGCAGCGGGACAGGGGGAAGCATTCAGTACTTC | CTSSGTGGSIQYF
once | TRBJ1-6 | 14 | TRBV28 | TRBD1 | TGTGCCAGCAGTTCGACAGGGGAAAATTCACCCCTCCACTTT | CASSSTGENSPLHF
- | TRBJ1-6 | 15 | TRBV5-6 | TRBD1 | TGTGCCAGCAGCTTATGGACAGGGGAAATTTCACCCCTCCACTTT | CASSLWTGEISPLHF
- | TRBJ1-1 | 14 | TRBV5-1 | - | TGCGCCAGCAGCAGATGGGAGTTGAACACTGAAGCTTTCTTT | CASSRWELNTEAFF
- | TRBJ1-1 | 13 | TRBV7-6 | - | TGTGCCAGCAGCTGGGTGGACGACACTGAAGCTTTCTTT | CASSWVDDTEAFF
- | TRBJ1-3 | 15 | TRBV4-3 | - | TGCGCCAGCAGCCAATCAGGATCCGCTGGAAACACCATATATTTT | CASSQSGSAGNTIYF
- | TRBJ2-7 | 16 | TRBV6-6 | TRBD2 | TGTGCCAGCAGGGCGGGGGATACTAGAACATCCTACGAGCAGTACTTC | CASRAGDTRTSYEQYF
- | TRBJ2-1 | 14 | TRBV18 | - | TGTGCCAGCTCACCACTTGACATCTTCAATGAGCAGTTCTTC | CASSPLDIFNEQFF
once | TRBJ2-3 | 12 | TRBV9 | - | TGTGCCAGCAGCGTAACTCCAGATACGCAGTATTTT | CASSVTPDTQYF
- | TRBJ1-1 | 15 | TRBV29-1 | - | TGCAGCGCGATCGCGTCCACAGTTATGAACACTGAAGCTTTCTTT | CSAIASTVMNTEAFF
- | TRBJ1-1 | 16 | TRBV4-2 | - | TGTGCCAGCAGCCGCGGACTCACTGGCCTGGACACTGAAGCTTTCTTT | CASSRGLTGLDTEAFF
- | TRBJ2-4 | 16 | TRBV28 | - | TGTGCCAGCAGTTTATGGGCGCGTAGAGTCAAAAACATTCAGTACTTC | CASSLWARRVKNIQYF
- | TRBJ2-4 | 14 | TRBV6-1 | TRBD1 | TGTGCCTCAAGGGACAGGGTGGCCAAAAACATTCAGTACTTC | CASRDRVAKNIQYF
- | TRBJ1-1 | 15 | TRBV6-5 | - | TGTGCCAGCAGTTACGATCCATCACTGAACACTGAAGCTTTCTTT | CASSYDPSLNTEAFF
- | TRBJ2-3 | 16 | TRBV2 | - | TGTGCCAGCAGTGAGGGACACCTTTTACCCACAGATACGCAGTATTTT | CASSEGHLLPTDTQYF
- | TRBJ2-5 | 15 | TRBV7-2 | TRBD2 | TGTGCCAGCAGATCCTTGGGGGGGAACCAAGAGACCCAGTACTTC | CASRSLGGNQETQYF
- | TRBJ1-4 | 18 | TRBV7-9 | TRBD1 | TGTGCCAGCAGCTCACCGCCGGGACAGGGCACAACTAATGAAAAACTGTTTTTT | CASSSPPGQGTTNEKLFF
- | TRBJ1-1 | 11 | TRBV6-6 | - | TGTGCCAGCAGGGTGACAGTGGGAGCTTTCTTT | CASRVTVGAFF
few | TRBJ1-5 | 15 | TRBV6-5 | TRBD1 | TGTGCCAGCAGCCGACGTATAGACAGGGATCAGCCCCAGCATTTT | CASSRRIDRDQPQHF
- | TRBJ2-3 | 14 | TRBV28 | - | TGTGCCAGCAGTTTATCGATCCACACAGATACGCAGTATTTT | CASSLSIHTDTQYF
- | TRBJ2-5 | 16 | TRBV7-2 | - | TGTGCCAGCAGCGCAGGAGTCTCGACTTACCAAGAGACCCAGTACTTC | CASSAGVSTYQETQYF
- | TRBJ2-4 | 14 | TRBV5-1 | - | TGCGCCAGCAGCCAGGGGGGGACCAAAAACATTCAGTACTTC | CASSQGGTKNIQYF
- | TRBJ1-1 | 14 | TRBV6-4 | TRBD1 | TGTGCCAGCAGGGGACAGGGGATAGGTACTGAAGCTTTCTTT | CASRGQGIGTEAFF